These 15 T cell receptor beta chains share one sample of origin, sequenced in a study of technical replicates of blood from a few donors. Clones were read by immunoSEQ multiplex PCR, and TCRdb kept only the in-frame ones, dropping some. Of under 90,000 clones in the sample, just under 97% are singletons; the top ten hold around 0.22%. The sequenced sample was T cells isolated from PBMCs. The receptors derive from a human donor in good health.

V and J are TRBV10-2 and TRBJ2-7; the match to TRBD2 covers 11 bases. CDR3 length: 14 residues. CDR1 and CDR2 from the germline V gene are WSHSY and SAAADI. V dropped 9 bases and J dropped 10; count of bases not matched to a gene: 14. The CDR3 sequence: CASNSGRAPVVQYF. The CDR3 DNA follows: TGCGCCAGTAATAGCGGGAGGGCCCCAGTGGTCCAGTACTTC.

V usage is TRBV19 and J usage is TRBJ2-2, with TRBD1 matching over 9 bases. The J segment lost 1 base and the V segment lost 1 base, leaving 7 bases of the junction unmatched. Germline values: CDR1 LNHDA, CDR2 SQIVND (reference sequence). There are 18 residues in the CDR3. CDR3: CASSIVWGQGLNTGELFF. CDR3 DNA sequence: TGTGCCAGTAGTATAGTATGGGGACAGGGATTGAACACCGGGGAGCTGTTTTTT. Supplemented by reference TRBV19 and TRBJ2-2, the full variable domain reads DGGITQSPKYLFRKEGQNVTLSCEQNLNHDAMYWYRQDPGQGLRLIYYSQIVNDFQKGDIAEGYSVSREKKESFPLTVTSAQKNPTAFYLCASSIVWGQGLNTGELFFGEGSRLTVL.

The CDR3 sequence: CASSSRRGDRVNGYTF. In DNA form, the CDR3 reads TGCGCCAGCAGCTCCCGAAGGGGAGACAGGGTGAACGGCTACACCTTC. The rearrangement links TRBV5-1 to TRBJ1-2; 7 bases are a match to TRBD1. The V and J ends lost 3 bases and 8 bases, in that order; junction bases with no gene match: 16. This CDR3 spans 16 amino acids. The V gene's germline CDR1 is SGHRS and CDR2 YFSETQ. The whole variable domain, filled in from reference TRBV5-1 and TRBJ1-2, reads KAGVTQTPRYLIKTRGQQVTLSCSPISGHRSVSWYQQTPGQGLQFLFEYFSETQRNKGNFPGRFSGRQFSNSRSEMNVSTLELGDSALYLCASSSRRGDRVNGYTFGSGTRLTVV.

In DNA form, the CDR3 reads TGTGCCAGCAGATGGGGGGGAACGAGCAATCAGCCCCAGCATTTT. Encoded protein: CASRWGGTSNQPQHF. The rearrangement joins TRBV6-1 to TRBJ1-5; D possibly corresponds to TRBD1 (5 bases). Germline V gene sequence: CDR1 MNHNS, CDR2 SASEGT. The CDR3 covers 15 residues. The V gene lost 6 bases and the J gene lost 1 base, with 13 bases spanning the gap.

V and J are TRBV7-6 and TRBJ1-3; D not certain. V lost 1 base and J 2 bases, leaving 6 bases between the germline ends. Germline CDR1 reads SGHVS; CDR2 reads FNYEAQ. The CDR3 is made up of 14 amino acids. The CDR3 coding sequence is TGTGCCAGCAGCTTAGAAGAGACTGGAAACACCATATATTTT. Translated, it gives CASSLEETGNTIYF.

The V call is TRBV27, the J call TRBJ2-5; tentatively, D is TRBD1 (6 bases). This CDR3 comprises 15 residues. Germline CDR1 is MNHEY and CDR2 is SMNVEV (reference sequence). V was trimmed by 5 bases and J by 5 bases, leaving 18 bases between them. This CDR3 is CASSARGGDEETQYF. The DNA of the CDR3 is TGTGCCAGCAGTGCCAGGGGCGGCGACGAGGAGACCCAGTACTTC.

CDR3: CSVGAGQGSYEQYF. CDR3 DNA: TGCAGCGTTGGGGCCGGACAGGGTTCCTACGAGCAGTACTTC. This chain connects TRBV29-1 to TRBJ2-7; 8 nucleotides match TRBD1. The CDR3 extends over 14 amino acids. The V segment lost 4 bases and the J segment 1 base; nucleotides outside the gene matches: 6. Germline V gives CDR1 SQVTM, CDR2 ANQGSEA.

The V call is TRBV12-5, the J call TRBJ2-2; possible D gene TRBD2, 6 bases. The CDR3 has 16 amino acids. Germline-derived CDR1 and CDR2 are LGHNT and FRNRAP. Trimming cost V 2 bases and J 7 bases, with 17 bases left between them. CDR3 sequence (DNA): TGTGCTAGTGGTTTGTTCCCCGGGGGAGAAAGCGGGGAGCTGTTTTTT. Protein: CASGLFPGGESGELFF.

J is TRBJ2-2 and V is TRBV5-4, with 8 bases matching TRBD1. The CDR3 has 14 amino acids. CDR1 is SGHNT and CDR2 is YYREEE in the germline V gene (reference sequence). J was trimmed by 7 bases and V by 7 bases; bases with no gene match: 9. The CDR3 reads CASGDRGIGGELFF. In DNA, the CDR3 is TGTGCCAGCGGCGACAGGGGCATCGGCGGGGAGCTGTTTTTT. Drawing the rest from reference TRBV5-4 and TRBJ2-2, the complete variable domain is ETGVTQSPTHLIKTRGQQVTLRCSSQSGHNTVSWYQQALGQGPQFIFQYYREEENGRGNFPPRFSGLQFPNYSSELNVNALELDDSALYLCASGDRGIGGELFFGEGSRLTVL.

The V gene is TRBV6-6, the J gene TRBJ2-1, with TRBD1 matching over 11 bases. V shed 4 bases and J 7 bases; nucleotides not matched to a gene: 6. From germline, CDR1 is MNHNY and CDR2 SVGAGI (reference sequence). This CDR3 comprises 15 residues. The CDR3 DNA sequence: TGTGCCAGCAGTTCCCCGGGACAGGGGGAAAATGAGCAGTTCTTC. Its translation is CASSSPGQGENEQFF.

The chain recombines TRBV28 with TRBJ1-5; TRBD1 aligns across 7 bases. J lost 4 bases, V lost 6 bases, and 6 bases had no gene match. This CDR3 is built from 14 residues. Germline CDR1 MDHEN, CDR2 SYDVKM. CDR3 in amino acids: CASSPDRLNQPQHF. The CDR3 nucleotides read TGTGCCAGCAGCCCGGACAGGCTTAATCAGCCCCAGCATTTT.

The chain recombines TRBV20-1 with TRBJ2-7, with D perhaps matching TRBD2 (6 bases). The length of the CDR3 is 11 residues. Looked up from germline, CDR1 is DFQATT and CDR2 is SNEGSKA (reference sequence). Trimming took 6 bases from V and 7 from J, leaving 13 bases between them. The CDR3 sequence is CSAPGVDEQYF. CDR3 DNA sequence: TGCAGTGCCCCGGGGGTCGATGAGCAGTACTTC.

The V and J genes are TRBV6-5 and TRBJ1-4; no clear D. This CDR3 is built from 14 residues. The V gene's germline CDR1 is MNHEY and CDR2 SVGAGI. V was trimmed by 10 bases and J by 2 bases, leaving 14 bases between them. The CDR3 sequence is CATSRSRTNEKLFF. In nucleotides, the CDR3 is TGTGCCACCTCGAGGTCGCGGACTAATGAAAAACTGTTTTTT.

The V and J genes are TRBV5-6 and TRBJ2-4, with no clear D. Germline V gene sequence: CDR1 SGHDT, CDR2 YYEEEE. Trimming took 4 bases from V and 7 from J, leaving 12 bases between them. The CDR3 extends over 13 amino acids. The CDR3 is CASSPRFLNIQYF. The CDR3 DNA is TGTGCCAGCAGCCCCAGGTTTTTGAACATTCAGTACTTC.

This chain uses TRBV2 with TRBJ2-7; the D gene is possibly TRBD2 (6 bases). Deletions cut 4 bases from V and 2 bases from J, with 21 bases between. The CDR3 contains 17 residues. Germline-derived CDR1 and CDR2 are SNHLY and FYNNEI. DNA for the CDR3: TGTGCCAGCAGTGTTTCTCTTAAGGGACTGAACCCCTACGAGCAGTACTTC. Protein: CASSVSLKGLNPYEQYF.